This T cell receptor beta chain was documented in a study of response to subunit inactivated influenza vaccine. Turning to this clonotype: Antigen unknown.

Study-wide results and caveats: With each seasonal influenza vaccination, the authors suggested, few new T cells are recruited.

TCRdb reanalysed the RT-PCR reads using MiXCR and keeps one entry per CDR3 protein. The sample consists of 450,000 to 700,000 distinct CDR3 sequences, 14% of them appearing once. This specimen consisted of PBMCs from blood, obtained roughly 13 days after vaccination. This clonotype originated in a man aged 50 or older who received an inactivated influenza vaccine.

The CDR3 sequence is CASSPRTGLSGELFF. CDR3 coding DNA: TGTGCCAGCAGCCCGCGGACAGGGCTATCCGGGGAGCTGTTTTTT. The chain has TRBV4-2 and TRBJ2-2; 8 bases align to TRBD1. Germline CDR1 LGHNA, CDR2 YNFKEQ. The CDR3 has 15 amino acids. The trim removed 4 bases at V and 6 bases at J, leaving 7 bases unmatched.